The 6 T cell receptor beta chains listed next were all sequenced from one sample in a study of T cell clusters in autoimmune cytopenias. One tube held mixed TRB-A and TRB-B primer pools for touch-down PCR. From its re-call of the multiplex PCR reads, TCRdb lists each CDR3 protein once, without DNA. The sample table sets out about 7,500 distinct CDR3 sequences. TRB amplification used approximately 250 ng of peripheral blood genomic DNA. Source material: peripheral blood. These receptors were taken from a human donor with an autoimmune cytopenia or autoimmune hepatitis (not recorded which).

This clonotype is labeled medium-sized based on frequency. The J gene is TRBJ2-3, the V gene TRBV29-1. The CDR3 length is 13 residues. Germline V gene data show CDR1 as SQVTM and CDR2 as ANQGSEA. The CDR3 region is CSVERRTGDTQYF.

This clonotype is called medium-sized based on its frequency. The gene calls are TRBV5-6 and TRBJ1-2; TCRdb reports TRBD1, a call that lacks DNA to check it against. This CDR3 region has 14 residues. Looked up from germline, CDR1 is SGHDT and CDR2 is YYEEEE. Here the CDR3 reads CASRPRGAGYGYTF.

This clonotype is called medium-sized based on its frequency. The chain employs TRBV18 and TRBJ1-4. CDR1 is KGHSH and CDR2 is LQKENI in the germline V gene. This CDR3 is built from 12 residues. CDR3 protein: CASSRGEEKLFF.

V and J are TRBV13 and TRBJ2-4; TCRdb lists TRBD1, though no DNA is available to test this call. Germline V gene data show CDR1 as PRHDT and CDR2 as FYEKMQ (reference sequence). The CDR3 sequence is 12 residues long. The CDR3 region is CASSLWGGIQYF.

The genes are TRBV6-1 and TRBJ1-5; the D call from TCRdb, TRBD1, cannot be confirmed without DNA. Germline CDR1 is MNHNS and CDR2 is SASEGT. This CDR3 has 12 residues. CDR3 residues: CASSRDNQPQHF.

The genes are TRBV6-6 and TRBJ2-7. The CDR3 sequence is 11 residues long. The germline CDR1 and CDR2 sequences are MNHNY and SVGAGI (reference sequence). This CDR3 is CASTLGLEQYF.